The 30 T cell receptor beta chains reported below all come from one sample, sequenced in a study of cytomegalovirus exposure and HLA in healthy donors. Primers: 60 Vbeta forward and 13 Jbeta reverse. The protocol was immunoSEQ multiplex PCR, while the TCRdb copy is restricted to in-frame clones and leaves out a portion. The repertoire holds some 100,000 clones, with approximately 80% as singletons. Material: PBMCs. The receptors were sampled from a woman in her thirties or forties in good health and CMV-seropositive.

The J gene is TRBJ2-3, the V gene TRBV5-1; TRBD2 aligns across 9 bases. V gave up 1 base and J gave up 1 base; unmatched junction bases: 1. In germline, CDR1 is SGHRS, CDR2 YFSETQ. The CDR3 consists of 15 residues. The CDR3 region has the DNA TGCGCCAGCAGCTTGTCTAGCGGGGGCACAGATACGCAGTATTTT. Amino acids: CASSLSSGGTDTQYF. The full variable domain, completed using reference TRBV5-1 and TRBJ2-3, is KAGVTQTPRYLIKTRGQQVTLSCSPISGHRSVSWYQQTPGQGLQFLFEYFSETQRNKGNFPGRFSGRQFSNSRSEMNVSTLELGDSALYLCASSLSSGGTDTQYFGPGTRLTVL.

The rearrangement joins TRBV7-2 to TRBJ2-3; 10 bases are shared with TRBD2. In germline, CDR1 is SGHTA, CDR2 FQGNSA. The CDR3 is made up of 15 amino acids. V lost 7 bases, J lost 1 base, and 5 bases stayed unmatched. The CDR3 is CASTPGLAGTDTQYF. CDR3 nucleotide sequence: TGTGCCAGCACCCCAGGACTAGCGGGCACAGATACGCAGTATTTT.

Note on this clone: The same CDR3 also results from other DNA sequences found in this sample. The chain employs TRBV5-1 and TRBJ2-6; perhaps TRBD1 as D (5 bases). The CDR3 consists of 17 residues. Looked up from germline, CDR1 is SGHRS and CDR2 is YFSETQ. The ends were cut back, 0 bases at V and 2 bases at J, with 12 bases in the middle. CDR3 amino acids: CASSLAGRVTGANVLTF. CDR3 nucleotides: TGCGCCAGCAGCTTGGCTGGCAGGGTGACTGGGGCCAACGTCCTGACTTTC.

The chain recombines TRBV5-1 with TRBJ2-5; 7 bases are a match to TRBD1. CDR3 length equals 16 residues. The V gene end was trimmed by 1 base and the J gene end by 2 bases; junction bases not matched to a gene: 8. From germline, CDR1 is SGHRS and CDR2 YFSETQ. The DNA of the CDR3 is TGCGCCAGCAGCTTGTCACCGGGACAGAGGCAAGAGACCCAGTACTTC. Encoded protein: CASSLSPGQRQETQYF.

In nucleotides, the CDR3 is TGTGCCAGCGCCCCTACAGGGGGCACGGGAAAACTGTTTTTT. Protein: CASAPTGGTGKLFF. This sequence joins TRBV2 and TRBJ1-4; TRBD1 aligns across 9 bases. Unmatched junction bases numbered 11, after V lost 8 bases and J lost 10 bases. CDR1 is SNHLY, CDR2 FYNNEI, per germline. The CDR3 runs to 14 residues. Full variable domain (rest looked up from reference TRBV2 and TRBJ1-4): EPEVTQTPSHQVTQMGQEVILRCVPISNHLYFYWYRQILGQKVEFLVSFYNNEISEKSEIFDDQFSVERPDGSNFTLKIRSTKLEDSAMYFCASAPTGGTGKLFFGSGTQLSVL.

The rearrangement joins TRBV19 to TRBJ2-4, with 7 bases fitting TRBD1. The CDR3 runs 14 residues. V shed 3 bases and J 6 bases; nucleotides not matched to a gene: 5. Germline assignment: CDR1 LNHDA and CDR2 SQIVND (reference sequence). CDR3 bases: TGTGCCAGTAGTATCAGGTCAGGGGGAAACATTCAGTACTTC. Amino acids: CASSIRSGGNIQYF.

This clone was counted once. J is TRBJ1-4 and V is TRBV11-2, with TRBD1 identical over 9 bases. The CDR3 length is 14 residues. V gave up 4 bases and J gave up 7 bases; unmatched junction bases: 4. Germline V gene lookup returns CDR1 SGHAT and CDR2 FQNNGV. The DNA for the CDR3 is TGTGCCAGCAGCTCGGGACAGGGTGGTGAAAAACTGTTTTTT. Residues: CASSSGQGGEKLFF. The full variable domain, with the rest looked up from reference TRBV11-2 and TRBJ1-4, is EAGVAQSPRYKIIEKRQSVAFWCNPISGHATLYWYQQILGQGPKLLIQFQNNGVVDDSQLPKDRFSAERLKGVDSTLKIQPAKLEDSAVYLCASSSGQGGEKLFFGSGTQLSVL.

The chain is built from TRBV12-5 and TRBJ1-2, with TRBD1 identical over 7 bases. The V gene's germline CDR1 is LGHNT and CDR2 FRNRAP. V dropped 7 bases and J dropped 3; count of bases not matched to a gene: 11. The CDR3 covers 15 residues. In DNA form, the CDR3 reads TGTGCTAGTGCCGCCTCTGGGGGACAGTACTATGGCTACACCTTC. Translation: CASAASGGQYYGYTF.

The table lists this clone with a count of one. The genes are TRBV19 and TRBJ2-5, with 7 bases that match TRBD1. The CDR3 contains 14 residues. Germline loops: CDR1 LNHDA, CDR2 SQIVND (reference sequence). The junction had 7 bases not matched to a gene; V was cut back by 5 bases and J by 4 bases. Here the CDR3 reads CASSVQGRGETQYF. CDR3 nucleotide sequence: TGTGCCAGTAGTGTACAGGGGCGCGGAGAGACCCAGTACTTC.

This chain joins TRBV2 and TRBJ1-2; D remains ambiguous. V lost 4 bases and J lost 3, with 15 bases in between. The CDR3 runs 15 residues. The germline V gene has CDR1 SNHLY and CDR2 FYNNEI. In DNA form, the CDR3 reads TGTGCCAGCAGTGGTCAATCGGAAGGAGACTATGGCTACACCTTC. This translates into CASSGQSEGDYGYTF.

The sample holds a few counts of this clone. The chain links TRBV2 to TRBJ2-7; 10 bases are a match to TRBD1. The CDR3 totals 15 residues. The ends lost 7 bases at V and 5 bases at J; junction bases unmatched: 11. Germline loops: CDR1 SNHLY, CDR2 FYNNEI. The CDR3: CASIRSGTGVHEQYF. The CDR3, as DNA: TGTGCCAGCATTCGATCCGGGACAGGGGTTCACGAGCAGTACTTC.

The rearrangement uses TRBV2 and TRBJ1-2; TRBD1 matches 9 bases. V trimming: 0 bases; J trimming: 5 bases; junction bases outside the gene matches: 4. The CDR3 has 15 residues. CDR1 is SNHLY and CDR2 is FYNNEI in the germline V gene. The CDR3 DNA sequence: TGTGCCAGCAGTGAAGCGCAGGGACAGGGATATGGCTACACCTTC. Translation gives CASSEAQGQGYGYTF.

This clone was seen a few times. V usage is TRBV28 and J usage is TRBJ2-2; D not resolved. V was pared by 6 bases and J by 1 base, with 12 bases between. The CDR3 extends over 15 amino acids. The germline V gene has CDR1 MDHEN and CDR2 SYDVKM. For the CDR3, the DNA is TGTGCCAGCAGGCCAACAGATATGAACACCGGGGAGCTGTTTTTT. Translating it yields CASRPTDMNTGELFF.

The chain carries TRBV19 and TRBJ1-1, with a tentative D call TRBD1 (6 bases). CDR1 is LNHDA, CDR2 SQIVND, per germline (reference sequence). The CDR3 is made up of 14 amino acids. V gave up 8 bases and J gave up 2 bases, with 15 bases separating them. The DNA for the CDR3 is TGTGCCAGTCGCACCGGGACACATAACACTGAAGCTTTCTTT. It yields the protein CASRTGTHNTEAFF.

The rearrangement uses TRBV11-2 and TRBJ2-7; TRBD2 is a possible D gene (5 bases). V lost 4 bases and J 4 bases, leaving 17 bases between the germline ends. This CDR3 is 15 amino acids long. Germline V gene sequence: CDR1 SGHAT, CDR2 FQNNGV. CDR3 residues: CASSSLGLASYEQYF. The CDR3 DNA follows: TGTGCCAGCAGCTCCCTTGGCCTAGCCTCATACGAGCAGTACTTC.

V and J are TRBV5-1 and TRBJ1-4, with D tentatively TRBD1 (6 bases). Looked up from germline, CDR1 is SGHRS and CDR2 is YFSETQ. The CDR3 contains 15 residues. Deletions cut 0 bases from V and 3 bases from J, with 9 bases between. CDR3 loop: CASSLATGPNEKLFF. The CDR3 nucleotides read TGCGCCAGCAGCTTGGCCACAGGGCCTAATGAAAAACTGTTTTTT.

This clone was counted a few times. Here the CDR3 DNA reads TGTGCCAGCAGCAAACGACTCCCGAACCAAGAGACCCAGTACTTC. Its translation is CASSKRLPNQETQYF. The rearrangement links TRBV7-8 to TRBJ2-5; D is uncertain. The CDR3 extends over 15 amino acids. V gave up 5 bases and J gave up 0 bases, with 13 bases separating them. Germline loops: CDR1 SGHVS, CDR2 FQNEAQ.

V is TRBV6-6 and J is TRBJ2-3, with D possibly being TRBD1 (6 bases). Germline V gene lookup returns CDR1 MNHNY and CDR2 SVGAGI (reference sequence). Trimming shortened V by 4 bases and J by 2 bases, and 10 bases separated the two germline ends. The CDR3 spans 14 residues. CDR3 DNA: TGTGCCAGCAGTTTCCAGGGGCTCACAGATACGCAGTATTTT. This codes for CASSFQGLTDTQYF.

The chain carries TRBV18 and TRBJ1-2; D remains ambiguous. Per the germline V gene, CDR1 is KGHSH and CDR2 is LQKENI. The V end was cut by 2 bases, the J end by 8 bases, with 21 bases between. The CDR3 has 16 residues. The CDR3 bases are TGTGCCAGCTCACCAGGAGCGGGCCGGATCTCAAGCGGCTACACCTTC. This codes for CASSPGAGRISSGYTF. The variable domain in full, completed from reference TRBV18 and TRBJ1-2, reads NAGVMQNPRHLVRRRGQEARLRCSPMKGHSHVYWYRQLPEEGLKFMVYLQKENIIDESGMPKERFSAEFPKEGPSILRIQQVVRGDSAAYFCASSPGAGRISSGYTFGSGTRLTVV.

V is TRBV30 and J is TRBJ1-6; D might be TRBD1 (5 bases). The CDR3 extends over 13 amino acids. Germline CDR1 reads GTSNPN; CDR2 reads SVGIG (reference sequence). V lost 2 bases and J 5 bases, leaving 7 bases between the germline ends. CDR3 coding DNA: TGTGCCTGGAGTAAGACAGATAATTCACCCCTCCACTTT. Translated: CAWSKTDNSPLHF.

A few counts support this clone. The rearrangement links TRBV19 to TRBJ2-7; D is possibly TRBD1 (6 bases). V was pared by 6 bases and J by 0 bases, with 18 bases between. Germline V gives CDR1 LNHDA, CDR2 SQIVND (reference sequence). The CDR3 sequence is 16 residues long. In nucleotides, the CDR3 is TGTGCCAGTAGCCCATCCCTGACAGGTACCTCCTACGAGCAGTACTTC. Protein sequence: CASSPSLTGTSYEQYF.

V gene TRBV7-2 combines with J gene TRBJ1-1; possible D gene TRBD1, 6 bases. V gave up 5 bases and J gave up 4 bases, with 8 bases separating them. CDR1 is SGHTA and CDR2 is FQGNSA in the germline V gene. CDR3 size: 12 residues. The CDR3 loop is CASSTGFTEAFF. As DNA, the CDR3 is TGTGCCAGCAGCACAGGGTTCACTGAAGCTTTCTTT.

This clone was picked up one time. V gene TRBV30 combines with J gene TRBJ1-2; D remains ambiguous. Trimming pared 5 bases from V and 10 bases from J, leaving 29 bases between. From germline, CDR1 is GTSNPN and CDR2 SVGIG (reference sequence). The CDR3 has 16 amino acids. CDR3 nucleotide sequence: TGTGCCTGGGCACCGGGTGCCCTTAGGTGGGGAGCTGACTACACCTTC. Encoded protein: CAWAPGALRWGADYTF.

CDR3 sequence: CASGVGLRTRVALEQYF. As DNA, the CDR3 is TGTGCCAGCGGGGTAGGGCTTCGAACCAGGGTGGCCCTCGAGCAGTACTTC. The chain carries TRBV2 and TRBJ2-7; D might be TRBD1 (5 bases). V lost 8 bases to trimming and J lost 6 bases, with 29 bases between them. Germline V gene data show CDR1 as SNHLY and CDR2 as FYNNEI. The CDR3 extends over 17 amino acids.

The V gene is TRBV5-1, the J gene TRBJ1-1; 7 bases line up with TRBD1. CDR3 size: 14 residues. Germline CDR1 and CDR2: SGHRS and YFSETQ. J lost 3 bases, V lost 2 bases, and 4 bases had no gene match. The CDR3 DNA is TGCGCCAGCAGCTTCCAGGGGGTGGACACTGAAGCTTTCTTT. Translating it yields CASSFQGVDTEAFF. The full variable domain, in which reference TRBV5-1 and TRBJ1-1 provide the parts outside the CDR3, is KAGVTQTPRYLIKTRGQQVTLSCSPISGHRSVSWYQQTPGQGLQFLFEYFSETQRNKGNFPGRFSGRQFSNSRSEMNVSTLELGDSALYLCASSFQGVDTEAFFGQGTRLTVV.

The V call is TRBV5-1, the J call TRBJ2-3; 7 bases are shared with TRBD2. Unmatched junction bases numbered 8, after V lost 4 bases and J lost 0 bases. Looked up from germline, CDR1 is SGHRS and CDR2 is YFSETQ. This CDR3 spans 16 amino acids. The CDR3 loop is CASSIGTTTSTDTQYF. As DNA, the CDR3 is TGCGCCAGCAGCATAGGGACTACAACTAGCACAGATACGCAGTATTTT.

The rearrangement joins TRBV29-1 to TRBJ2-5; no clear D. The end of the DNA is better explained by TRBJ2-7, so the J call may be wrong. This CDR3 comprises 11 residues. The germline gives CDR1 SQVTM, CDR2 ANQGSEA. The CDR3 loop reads CSVEVRYEQYF. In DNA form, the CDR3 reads TGCAGCGTTGAGGTGAGGTACGAGCAGTACTTC.

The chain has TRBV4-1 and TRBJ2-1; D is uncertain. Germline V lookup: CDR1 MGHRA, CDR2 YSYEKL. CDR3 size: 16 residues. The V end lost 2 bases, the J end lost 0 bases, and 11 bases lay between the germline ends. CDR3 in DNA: TGCGCCAGCAGCCAAACCGGAGTGAGCTCCTACAATGAGCAGTTCTTC. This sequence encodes CASSQTGVSSYNEQFF.

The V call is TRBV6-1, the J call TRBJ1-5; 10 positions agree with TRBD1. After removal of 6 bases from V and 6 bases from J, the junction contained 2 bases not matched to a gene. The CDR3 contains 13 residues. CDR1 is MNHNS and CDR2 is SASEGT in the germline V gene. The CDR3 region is CASSRTGGQPQHF. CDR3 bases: TGTGCCAGCAGCCGGACAGGGGGTCAGCCCCAGCATTTT.

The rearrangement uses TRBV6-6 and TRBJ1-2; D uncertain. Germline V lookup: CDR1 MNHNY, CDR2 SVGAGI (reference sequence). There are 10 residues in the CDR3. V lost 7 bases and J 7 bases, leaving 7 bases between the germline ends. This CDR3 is CASTGGGYTF. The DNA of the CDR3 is TGTGCCAGCACAGGTGGTGGCTACACCTTC.